The rows below give T cell receptor beta chains drawn from one sample of a study of T cell changes during pregnancy in multiple sclerosis. Sequencing used immunoSEQ multiplex PCR; TCRdb keeps in-frame clones, though not all of them. The data hold tens of thousands of clones, with around 90% observed a single time. Sequenced here: CD8+ T cells from peripheral blood mononuclear cells, sampled before pregnancy. The source is a female donor with multiple sclerosis, enrolled in a pregnancy study. The CDR3 runs from the conserved cysteine through the conserved F or W. D genes are given only for firm matches. Clone size is given for some rows only: seen once, a few or many times, or a class if the clone is expanded.

>TRBJ1-2|TRBD1|TRBV14|NA
TGTGCCAGCAGCCCAGCCAGGGGGCGCGGAGATGGCTACACCTTC
CASSPARGRGDGYTF
>TRBJ2-3|TRBD2|TRBV27|NA
TGTGCCAGCAGTTTATGGGGGACTAGCGGCACAGATACGCAGTATTTT
CASSLWGTSGTDTQYF
>TRBJ2-1|TRBD2|TRBV4-3|NA
TGCGCCAGCAGCCAAGAACTTGAACTAGCGGGACGGAATGAGCAGTTCTTC
CASSQELELAGRNEQFF
>TRBJ1-1|NA|TRBV28|NA
TGTGCCAGCAGAGAAACAGGGCATCCCACTGAAGCTTTCTTT
CASRETGHPTEAFF
>TRBJ2-7|NA|TRBV4-1|NA
TGCGCCAGCAGCCAAGTCGGGTTGCACGAGCAGTACTTC
CASSQVGLHEQYF
>TRBJ1-3|NA|TRBV7-9|NA
TGTGCCAGCGGACTCGGTGACGGACTCTTCTCTGGAAACACCATATATTTT
CASGLGDGLFSGNTIYF
>TRBJ2-4|NA|TRBV30|once
TGTGCCTGGAGTGTAGACAGGAAAAACATTCAGTACTTC
CAWSVDRKNIQYF
>TRBJ2-1|NA|TRBV28|NA
TGTGCCAGCAGTTTCAGAGGGAATGAGCAGTTCTTC
CASSFRGNEQFF
>TRBJ2-3|TRBD2|TRBV15|NA
TGTGCCACCAGCAGAGATCGGGGGGTAGGCGCAGATACGCAGTATTTT
CATSRDRGVGADTQYF
>TRBJ2-1|TRBD2|TRBV4-3|once
TGCGCCAGCAGCCAAACACTAGCGGGATCTCCTATGAGGAATGAGCAGTTCTTC
CASSQTLAGSPMRNEQFF
>TRBJ2-7|TRBD1|TRBV14|NA
TGTGCCAGCAGCCAAGGGACAGGGTTGTCCTACGAGCAGTACTTC
CASSQGTGLSYEQYF
>TRBJ1-5|NA|TRBV19|once
TGTGCCAGTAGTGGCTCGGGGGGAAGCAATCAGCCCCAGCATTTT
CASSGSGGSNQPQHF
>TRBJ2-1|TRBD2|TRBV7-9|NA
TGTGCCAGCAGCCCCCCCCTAGCGGGAGTAATCTTC
CASSPPLAGVIF
>TRBJ2-5|TRBD1|TRBV7-9|NA
TGTGCCAGCAGCACGCCGACAGGGGGACAAGAGACCCAGTACTTC
CASSTPTGGQETQYF
>TRBJ1-5|NA|TRBV7-9|NA
TGTGCCAGCAGCTTAGCGGGGCCCAATCAGCCCCAGCATTTT
CASSLAGPNQPQHF
>TRBJ2-1|NA|TRBV19|NA
TGTGCCAGTAGTATACTAGGCAATGAGCAGTTCTTC
CASSILGNEQFF
>TRBJ2-7|NA|TRBV19|NA
TGTGCCAGTAGTACCCAATTTACGGAAGGGGTCTCCGAGCAGTACTTC
CASSTQFTEGVSEQYF
>TRBJ2-7|TRBD1|TRBV27|once
TGTGCCAGCAGGTCCGGCTCCGGGACAGGGGTCTACGAGCAGTACTTC
CASRSGSGTGVYEQYF
>TRBJ1-1|NA|TRBV5-4|NA
TGTGCCAGCAGCTTTGGGCAGGGGAACACTGAAGCTTTCTTT
CASSFGQGNTEAFF
>TRBJ2-5|NA|TRBV18|NA
TGTGCCAGCTCACTTCCCCGAGGCACAGAGACCCAGTACTTC
CASSLPRGTETQYF
>TRBJ2-3|TRBD2|TRBV6-1|NA
TGTGCCAGCAGTGAGGGGGGGACTATCACAGATACGCAGTATTTT
CASSEGGTITDTQYF
>TRBJ2-1|TRBD1|TRBV28|NA
TGTGCCAGCAGTTTTCGGGACAGGGGTATCGATGAGCAGTTCTTC
CASSFRDRGIDEQFF
>TRBJ1-2|NA|TRBV13|NA
TGTGCCAGCAGCCCCAAGGCGGGGTGGGCCTATGGCTACACCTTC
CASSPKAGWAYGYTF
>TRBJ2-7|TRBD2|TRBV27|NA
TGTGCCAGCAGTTTATCGAGCGGGACCGTCTCCTACGAGCAGTACTTC
CASSLSSGTVSYEQYF
>TRBJ2-7|TRBD2|TRBV28|NA
TGTGCCAGCAGTTATTTGACTAGCGGGAAATCGAGCGAGCAGTACTTC
CASSYLTSGKSSEQYF
>TRBJ2-7|TRBD1|TRBV19|NA
TGTGCCAGTAGTTGGTCAGGACAGGGGGCGAACTACGAGCAGTACTTC
CASSWSGQGANYEQYF
>TRBJ2-7|TRBD1|TRBV19|NA
TGTGCCAGTAGCACGGGACAGGGGGGCACCTACGAGCAGTACTTC
CASSTGQGGTYEQYF
>TRBJ2-7|NA|TRBV4-1|NA
TGCGCCAGCAGCCAGATCGGGCTAGCGAAGGGCGAGCAGTACTTC
CASSQIGLAKGEQYF
>TRBJ2-1|TRBD1|TRBV9|once
TGTGCCAGCAGCGCCGGGACAGGGGGAAATGAGCAGTTCTTC
CASSAGTGGNEQFF